This T cell receptor (beta chain) was obtained from a study of Graves' ophthalmopathy and Graves' hyperthyroidism (dated by TCRdb to the late 2010s). Study-wide context: Peripheral blood was collected at initial diagnosis, prior to any treatment. In total, 135 blood samples were TCR-sequenced: 43 ophthalmopathy, approximately 80 hyperthyroidism and about 17 hyperthyroidism-to-ophthalmopathy patients. In over 5 hyperthyroidism patients, the T-cell repertoire of thyroid tissue was compared with the T-cell repertoire of blood. To tell Graves' ophthalmopathy apart from Graves' hyperthyroidism, and to predict which patients would progress to ophthalmopathy, the study relied on TCR beta repertoire signatures. For independent validation, a separate cohort was made up of 18 hyperthyroidism patients plus 17 patients who later progressed from hyperthyroidism to ophthalmopathy. Following sample collection, hyperthyroidism patients were given methimazole at a starting dose of 30 mg daily, and ophthalmopathy patients were given high-dose intravenous methylprednisolone. For training and testing, the 100 or so patients in the discovery cohort were randomly divided in a 7:3 ratio. To explore V-J signatures that separate ophthalmopathy from hyperthyroidism, a discovery set of about a hundred patients was enrolled, consisting of 40 to 45 with ophthalmopathy and about 60 with stable hyperthyroidism. Study-wide findings and limitations: Most expanded thyroid clonotypes with frequency above 0.001 were also detected in blood, suggesting blood repertoires may reflect the thyroid immune response. In validation, the model predicted ophthalmopathy progression with nearly 71% sensitivity and roughly 78% specificity; about a dozen predicted patients were CT-confirmed with GO in a median of around 6 months. No statistical method was used to predetermine the sample size, and group allocation was not hidden from the investigators. Ophthalmopathy was separated from stable hyperthyroidism by the 13-signature model with about 88% sensitivity and roughly 83% specificity in cross-validation and with 80%/75% in the test set.

Hyperthyroidism was defined as stable when no progression to ophthalmopathy occurred within 18 months of follow-up. The hyperthyroidism patients were 18 to 65 years old and newly diagnosed, with a disease duration of less than 2 months. Anyone with other autoimmune diseases, uncontrolled infections, pregnancy or lactation was excluded from the study. Clinical symptoms, serum thyroxine, TRAb, thyroid ultrasound and orbital computed tomography were used for diagnosis. Using Ficoll-Paque density gradient centrifugation, PBMCs were isolated from about 10 ml of fresh peripheral blood. Trizol reagent was used to extract the total RNA, and its quality was then checked on an Agilent 2100 Bioanalyzer. In this sample, this clonotype turned up a few times. Its target antigen remains unknown. This may come from a read error, since a much larger clone is one base off. For repertoire sequencing, the TCR beta CDR3 regions were amplified from RNA transcripts. The first round was an RT-PCR using HTBI primers with the Qiagen OneStep RT-PCR kit, and this first round was followed by a second-round multiplex PCR, then size selection and purification. The libraries underwent paired-end sequencing with 100 bp reads on an Illumina HiSeq2000. The published analysis was carried out like this. Reads were processed with SOAPnuke, discarding reads with adapters, uncalled bases, mean Phred below 15, or no exact constant-primer or identifier match. COPE v1.2.5 was used to merge the high-quality paired reads. Unique nucleotide sequences were defined as clonotypes and aligned to IMGT TRB V, D and J references using MiTCR v1.1. The analysis was limited to V-J combinations with a frequency above 0.0001, which together covered 99.2% of repertoires. A TCR clonal expansion and chaos score per V-J combination was defined as the ratio of F50 clonal expansion to chaos observed in the TCRdist matrix. Welch's t-statistics and random forest were used to reduce the features to 10 to 15 V-J combinations, which were then used as input to a naive Bayes classifier. The similarity between thyroid and blood repertoires was quantified using the Morisita-Horn index. TCRdb reprocessing: public reads trimmed at Q25 with fastp, clones called with MiXCR, in-frame beta chains kept. Every distinct CDR3 protein forms one entry, paired with its most common genes and DNA. TCRdb, not the authors, supplied the V and J calls. This sample holds approximately 380,000 distinct CDR3 sequences; around 20% were observed only once. Jointly, the top ten make up around 3.2% of the sample.

The CDR3 has 11 amino acids, counting the end cysteine and phenylalanine. Solely the CDR3 DNA is kept, with 33 bases framed from the first base. CDR1 is given as SEHNR and CDR2 as FQNEAQ, both from the germline V gene (reference sequence). Input material: peripheral blood. This TCR derives from a woman between 18 and 29 years old with stable Graves' hyperthyroidism. Donor details come from another sample of the same person, matched by shared clones. The chain links TRBV7-9 with TRBJ2-5; 9 bases in the middle match TRBD2. In nucleotides, the sequence is TGTGCCAGCAGGCGCGGGGGGGAGGAAGACTTC. It translates to CASRRGGEEDF.